The clone carrying this T cell receptor (beta chain) occurred once. Sequencing used immunoSEQ multiplex PCR; TCRdb keeps in-frame clones, though not all of them. The sample lists about 83,000 clones, around 90% occurring once. This entry is derived from a study of OX40 agonist ivuxolimab in advanced cancers. The germline V gene has CDR1 KGHSH and CDR2 LQKENI. The CDR3 covers 12 residues. The junction had 2 bases not matched to a gene; V was cut back by 3 bases and J by 7 bases. This sequence was found in an adult with an advanced solid tumor such as melanoma, head and neck, liver or kidney cancer. This specimen consisted of CD4+ or CD8+ T cells sorted from blood, obtained in a trial of the OX40 agonist ivuxolimab. The chain carries TRBV18 and TRBJ1-1; 7 bases line up with TRBD1. The CDR3 coding sequence is TGTGCCAGCTCACCGAGGACAGGTGAAGCTTTCTTT. As protein: CASSPRTGEAFF.